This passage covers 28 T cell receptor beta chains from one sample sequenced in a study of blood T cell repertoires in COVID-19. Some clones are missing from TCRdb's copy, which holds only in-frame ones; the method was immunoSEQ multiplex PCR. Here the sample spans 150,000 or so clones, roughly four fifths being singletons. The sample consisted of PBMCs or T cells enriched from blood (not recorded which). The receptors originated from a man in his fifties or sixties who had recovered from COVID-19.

CDR3 DNA: TGTGCCTCCAGATCTCGCGGGGAGCTGTTTTTT. Its protein product is CASRSRGELFF. The chain employs TRBV30 and TRBJ2-2; D is ambiguous. Per the germline V gene, CDR1 is GTSNPN and CDR2 is SVGIG (reference sequence). Trimming removed 7 bases from V and 7 bases from J, with 10 bases in between. The CDR3 is made up of 11 amino acids.

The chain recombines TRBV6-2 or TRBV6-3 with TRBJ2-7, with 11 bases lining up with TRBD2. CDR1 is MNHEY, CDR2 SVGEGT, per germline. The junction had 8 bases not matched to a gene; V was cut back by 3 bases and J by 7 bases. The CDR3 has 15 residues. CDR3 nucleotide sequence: TGTGCCAGCAGTTATGGAACTAGCGGGGGTAAAGAGCAGTACTTC. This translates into CASSYGTSGGKEQYF.

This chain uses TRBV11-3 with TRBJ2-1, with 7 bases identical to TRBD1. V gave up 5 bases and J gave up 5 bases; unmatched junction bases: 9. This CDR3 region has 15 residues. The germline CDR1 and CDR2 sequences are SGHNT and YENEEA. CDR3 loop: CASSPTGTEDNEQFF. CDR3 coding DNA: TGTGCCAGCAGCCCCACCGGGACAGAGGACAATGAGCAGTTCTTC.

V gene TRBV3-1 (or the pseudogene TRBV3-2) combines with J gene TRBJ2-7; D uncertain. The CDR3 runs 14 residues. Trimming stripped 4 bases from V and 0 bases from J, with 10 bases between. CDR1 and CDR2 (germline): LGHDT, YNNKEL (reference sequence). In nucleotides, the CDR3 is TGTGCCAGCAGCCCCTATCCAGGCTCCTACGAGCAGTACTTC. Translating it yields CASSPYPGSYEQYF.

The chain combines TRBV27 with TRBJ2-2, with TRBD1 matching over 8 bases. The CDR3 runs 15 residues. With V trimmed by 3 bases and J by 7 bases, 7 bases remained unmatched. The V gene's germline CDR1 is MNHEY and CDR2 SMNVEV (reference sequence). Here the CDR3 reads CASSFRGRSIGELFF. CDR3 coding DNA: TGTGCCAGCAGTTTCAGGGGGCGGTCGATCGGGGAGCTGTTTTTT.

Here the CDR3 DNA reads TGTGCCATCAGTTATACACAGGGCGGAGGAAACACCATATATTTT. Encoded protein: CAISYTQGGGNTIYF. The chain couples TRBV10-3 to TRBJ1-3; TRBD1 is a possible D gene (6 bases). Per the germline V gene, CDR1 is ENHRY and CDR2 is SYGVKD. This CDR3 spans 15 amino acids. V was trimmed by 5 bases and J by 4 bases, leaving 15 bases between them.

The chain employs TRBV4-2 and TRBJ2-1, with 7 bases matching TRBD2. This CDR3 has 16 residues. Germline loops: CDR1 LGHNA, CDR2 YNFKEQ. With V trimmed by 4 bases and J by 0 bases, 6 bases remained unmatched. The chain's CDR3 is CASSPASGGSYNEQFF. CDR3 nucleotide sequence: TGTGCCAGCAGCCCAGCTAGCGGTGGCTCCTACAATGAGCAGTTCTTC.

In DNA form, the CDR3 reads TGTGCCAGCAGCGTGACAGGGGGGCGACAAGAGACCCAGTACTTC. Its translation: CASSVTGGRQETQYF. The chain couples TRBV11-3 to TRBJ2-5; 9 bases map to TRBD1. The CDR3 has 15 amino acids. V trimming: 5 bases; J trimming: 2 bases; junction bases outside the gene matches: 6. CDR1 and CDR2 (germline): SGHNT, YENEEA.

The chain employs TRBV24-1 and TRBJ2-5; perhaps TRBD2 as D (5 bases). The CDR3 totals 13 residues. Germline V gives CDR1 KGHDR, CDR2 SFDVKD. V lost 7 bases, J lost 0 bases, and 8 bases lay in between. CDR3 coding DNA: TGTGCCACCAGCGGGGAGTACCAAGAGACCCAGTACTTC. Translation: CATSGEYQETQYF.

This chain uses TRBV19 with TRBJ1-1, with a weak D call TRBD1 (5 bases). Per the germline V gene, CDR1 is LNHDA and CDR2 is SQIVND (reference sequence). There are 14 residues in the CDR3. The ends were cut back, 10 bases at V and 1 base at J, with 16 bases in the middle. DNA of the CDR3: TGTGCCACCGAAGTCGGGGGAAAGAACACTGAAGCTTTCTTT. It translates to CATEVGGKNTEAFF.

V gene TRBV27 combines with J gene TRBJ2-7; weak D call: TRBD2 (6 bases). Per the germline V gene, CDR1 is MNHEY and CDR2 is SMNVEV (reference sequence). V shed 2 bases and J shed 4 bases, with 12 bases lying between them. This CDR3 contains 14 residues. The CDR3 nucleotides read TGTGCCAGCAGTTTACGGGGGTTTTCTTACGAGCAGTACTTC. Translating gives CASSLRGFSYEQYF.

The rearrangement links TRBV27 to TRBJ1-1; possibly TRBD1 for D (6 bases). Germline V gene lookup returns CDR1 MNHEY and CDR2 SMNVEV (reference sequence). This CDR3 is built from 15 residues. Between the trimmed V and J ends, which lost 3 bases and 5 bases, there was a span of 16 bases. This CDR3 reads CASSFIGGTVTEAFF. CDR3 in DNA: TGTGCCAGCAGTTTTATTGGGGGCACCGTTACTGAAGCTTTCTTT.

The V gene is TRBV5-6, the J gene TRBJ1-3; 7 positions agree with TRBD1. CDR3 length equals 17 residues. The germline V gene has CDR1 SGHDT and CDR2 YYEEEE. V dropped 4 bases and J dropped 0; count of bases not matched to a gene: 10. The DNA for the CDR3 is TGTGCCAGCAGCACGGGACAGTATTTTTTCTCTGGAAACACCATATATTTT. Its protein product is CASSTGQYFFSGNTIYF.

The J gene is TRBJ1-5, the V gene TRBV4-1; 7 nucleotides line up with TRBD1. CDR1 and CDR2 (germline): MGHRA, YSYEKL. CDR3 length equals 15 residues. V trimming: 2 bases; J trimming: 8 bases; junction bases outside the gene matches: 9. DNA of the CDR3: TGCGCCAGCAGCCAAAGGGGGCAGGGGATGGAGCCCCAGCATTTT. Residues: CASSQRGQGMEPQHF.

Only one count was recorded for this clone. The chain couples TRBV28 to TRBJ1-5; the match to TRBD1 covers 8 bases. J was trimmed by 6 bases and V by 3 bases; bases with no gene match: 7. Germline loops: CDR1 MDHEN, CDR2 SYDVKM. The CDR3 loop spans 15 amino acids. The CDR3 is CASSLPQGAFQPQHF. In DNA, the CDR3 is TGTGCCAGCAGTTTGCCCCAGGGGGCATTTCAGCCCCAGCATTTT.

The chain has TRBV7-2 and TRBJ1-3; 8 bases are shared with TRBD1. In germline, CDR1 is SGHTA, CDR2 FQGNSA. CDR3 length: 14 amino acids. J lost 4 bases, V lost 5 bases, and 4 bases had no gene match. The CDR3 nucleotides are TGTGCCAGCAGCACCCGACAGGGGGGAAACACCATATATTTT. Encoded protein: CASSTRQGGNTIYF.

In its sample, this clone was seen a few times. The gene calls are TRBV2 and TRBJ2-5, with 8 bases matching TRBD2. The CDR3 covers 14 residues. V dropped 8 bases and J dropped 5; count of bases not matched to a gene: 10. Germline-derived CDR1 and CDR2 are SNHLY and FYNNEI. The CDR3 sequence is CASRVGGAVETQYF. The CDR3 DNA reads TGTGCCAGCCGGGTCGGGGGGGCGGTCGAGACCCAGTACTTC.

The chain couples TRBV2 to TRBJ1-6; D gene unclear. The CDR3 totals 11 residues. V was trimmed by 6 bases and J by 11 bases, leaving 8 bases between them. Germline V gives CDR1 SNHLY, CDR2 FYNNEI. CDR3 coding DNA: TGTGCCAGCAGGGGCTCGACACCCCTCCACTTT. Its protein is CASRGSTPLHF.

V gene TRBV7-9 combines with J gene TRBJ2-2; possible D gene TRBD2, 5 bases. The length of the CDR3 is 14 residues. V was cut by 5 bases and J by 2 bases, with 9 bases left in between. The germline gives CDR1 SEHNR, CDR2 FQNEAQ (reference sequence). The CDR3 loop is CASSLRANTGELFF. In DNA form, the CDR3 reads TGTGCCAGCAGCCTGCGGGCTAACACCGGGGAGCTGTTTTTT.

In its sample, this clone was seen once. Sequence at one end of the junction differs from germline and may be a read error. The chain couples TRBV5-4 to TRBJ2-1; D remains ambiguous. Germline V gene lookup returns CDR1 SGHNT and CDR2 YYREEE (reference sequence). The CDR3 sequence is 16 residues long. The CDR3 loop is CASRLGQTLTYNEQFF. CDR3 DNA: TGTGCCAGCAGGTTGGGCCAAACTCTCACCTACAATGAGCAGTTCTTC.

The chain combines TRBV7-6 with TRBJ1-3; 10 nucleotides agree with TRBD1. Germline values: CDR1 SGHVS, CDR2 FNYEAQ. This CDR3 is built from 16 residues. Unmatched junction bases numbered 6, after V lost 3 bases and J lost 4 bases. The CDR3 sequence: CASSLGQGMIGNTIYF. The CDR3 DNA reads TGTGCCAGCAGCTTGGGACAGGGGATGATCGGAAACACCATATATTTT.

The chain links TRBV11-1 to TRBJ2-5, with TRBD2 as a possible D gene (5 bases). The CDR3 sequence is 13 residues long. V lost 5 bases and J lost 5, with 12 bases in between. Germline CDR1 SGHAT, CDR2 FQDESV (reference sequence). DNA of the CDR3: TGTGCCAGCAGCCACCGGGTAGCGGAGACCCAGTACTTC. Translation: CASSHRVAETQYF.

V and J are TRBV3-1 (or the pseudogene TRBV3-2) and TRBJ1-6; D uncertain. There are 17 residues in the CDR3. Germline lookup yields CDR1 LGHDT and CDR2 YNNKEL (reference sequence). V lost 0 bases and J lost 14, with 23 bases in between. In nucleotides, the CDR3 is TGTGCCAGCAGCCAAGATGTCGGGAGCAGGAGGTCGGTGTCCCTCCACTTT. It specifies CASSQDVGSRRSVSLHF.

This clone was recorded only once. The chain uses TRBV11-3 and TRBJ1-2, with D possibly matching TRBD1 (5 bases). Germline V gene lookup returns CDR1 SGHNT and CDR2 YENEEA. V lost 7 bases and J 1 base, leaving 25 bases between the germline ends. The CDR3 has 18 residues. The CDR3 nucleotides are TGTGCCAGCACCTCTGGGGCGGAGGGGACCCCTCTTAACTATGGCTACACCTTC. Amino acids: CASTSGAEGTPLNYGYTF.

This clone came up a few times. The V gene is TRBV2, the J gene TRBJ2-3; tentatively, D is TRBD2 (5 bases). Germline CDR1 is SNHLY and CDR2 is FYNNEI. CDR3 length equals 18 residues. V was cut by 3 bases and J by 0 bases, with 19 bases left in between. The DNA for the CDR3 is TGTGCCAGCAGTGACGTAGAGGGTTTTGAAACTAGCACAGATACGCAGTATTTT. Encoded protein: CASSDVEGFETSTDTQYF.

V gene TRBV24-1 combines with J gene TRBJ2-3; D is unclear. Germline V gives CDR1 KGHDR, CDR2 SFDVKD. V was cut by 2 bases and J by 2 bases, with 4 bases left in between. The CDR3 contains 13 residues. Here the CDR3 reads CATSDSNTDTQYF. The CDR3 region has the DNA TGTGCCACCAGTGATTCAAACACAGATACGCAGTATTTT.

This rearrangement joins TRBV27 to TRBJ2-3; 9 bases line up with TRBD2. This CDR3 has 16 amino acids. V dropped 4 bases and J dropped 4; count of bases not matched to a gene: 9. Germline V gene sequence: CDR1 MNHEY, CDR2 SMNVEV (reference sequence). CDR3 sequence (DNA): TGTGCCAGCAGTTCCATTATCCAGCGGGGGGCAGATACGCAGTATTTT. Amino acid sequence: CASSSIIQRGADTQYF.

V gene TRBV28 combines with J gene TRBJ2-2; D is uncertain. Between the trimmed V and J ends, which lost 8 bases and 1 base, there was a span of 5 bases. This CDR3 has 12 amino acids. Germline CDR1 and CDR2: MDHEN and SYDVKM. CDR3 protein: CASGLNTGELFF. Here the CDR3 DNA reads TGTGCCAGCGGCTTGAACACCGGGGAGCTGTTTTTT.